This T cell receptor (beta chain) was sequenced for a study of shared clonotypes between healthy human individuals. The protocol was immunoSEQ multiplex PCR, while the TCRdb copy is restricted to in-frame clones and leaves out a portion. The table includes 1 million to 1.2 million clones, roughly 80% detected once. The source is a man aged 18 to 30 in good health. Some clones in this sample may be carry-over from other donors' samples. Sequencing was carried out using memory CD4+ T cells from PBMCs. As to subset: CD45RA-negative fraction.

CDR3 DNA: TGTGCCAGCTCACAAACTATGCGGGACAATGAGCAGTTCTTC. Protein: CASSQTMRDNEQFF. The chain couples TRBV18 to TRBJ2-1; the D gene is possibly TRBD2 (5 bases). Per germline, CDR1 KGHSH and CDR2 LQKENI. Trimming took 4 bases from V and 5 from J, leaving 12 bases between them. The CDR3 totals 14 residues.